The rows below give T cell receptor beta chains drawn from one sample of a study of blood T cell repertoires in COVID-19. Clones were read by immunoSEQ multiplex PCR, and TCRdb kept only the in-frame ones, dropping some. The repertoire holds roughly 150,000 clones, with around 84% as singletons. Material: peripheral blood. The receptors were gathered from a woman aged 45-65 years with COVID-19, enrolled during active disease. CDR3s include the opening cysteine and the closing phenylalanine or tryptophan. D genes are given only for firm matches. Expanded clones are given a class, and other clones once, few, many or no size at all.

CDR3	DNA	V	D	size	J
CASSYLADYEQYF	TGTGCCAGCAGTTACTTGGCGGACTACGAGCAGTACTTC	TRBV6-6	NA	NA	TRBJ2-7
CASSFPYGGGSYEQYF	TGTGCCAGCAGCTTCCCATACGGGGGGGGCTCCTACGAGCAGTACTTC	TRBV7-2	TRBD2	NA	TRBJ2-7
CASSRSTGGYEQYF	TGCGCCAGCAGCCGCAGCACAGGGGGCTACGAGCAGTACTTC	TRBV4-1	TRBD1	NA	TRBJ2-7
CASSEQGGMNTEAFF	TGTGCCAGCAGCGAACAGGGGGGTATGAACACTGAAGCTTTCTTT	TRBV7-3	TRBD1	NA	TRBJ1-1
CASSKTGSGGELFF	TGTGCCAGCAGCAAGACAGGTTCAGGCGGGGAGCTGTTTTTT	TRBV9	NA	few	TRBJ2-2
CSASPRAERWGYTF	TGCAGTGCTAGTCCGCGCGCGGAACGGTGGGGCTACACCTTC	TRBV20-1	NA	NA	TRBJ1-2
CASRQGSYEQYF	TGTGCCAGCAGACAGGGTTCCTACGAGCAGTACTTC	TRBV28	NA	NA	TRBJ2-7
CATSRAGVGQPQHF	TGTGCCACCAGCAGGGCGGGGGTTGGGCAGCCCCAGCATTTT	TRBV15	NA	NA	TRBJ1-5
CASSERLAGDNEQFF	TGTGCCAGCAGTGAACGGCTAGCGGGGGACAATGAGCAGTTCTTC	TRBV2	TRBD2	NA	TRBJ2-1
CASSSGAPEQYF	TGTGCCAGCAGCTCAGGGGCTCCGGAGCAGTACTTC	TRBV3-1/TRBV3-2	NA	NA	TRBJ2-7
CASSDLVGSGEQYF	TGTGCCAGCAGTGACTTAGTCGGCTCCGGGGAGCAGTACTTC	TRBV2	NA	NA	TRBJ2-7
CASSLRQGSNQPQHF	TGTGCCAGCAGCTTAAGACAGGGGAGCAATCAGCCCCAGCATTTT	TRBV7-2	TRBD1	NA	TRBJ1-5
CASSQEMGGGNTEAFF	TGTGCCAGCAGCCAAGAGATGGGAGGGGGGAACACTGAAGCTTTCTTT	TRBV3-1/TRBV3-2	NA	NA	TRBJ1-1
CASGREKLFF	TGTGCCAGCGGTCGGGAAAAACTGTTTTTT	TRBV27	NA	NA	TRBJ1-4
CASSVAGSGDTQYF	TGTGCCAGCAGCGTAGCTGGGTCCGGGGATACGCAGTATTTT	TRBV9	NA	few	TRBJ2-3
CASSFGTGGAGQPQHF	TGTGCCAGCAGTTTTGGGACAGGGGGCGCGGGTCAGCCCCAGCATTTT	TRBV28	TRBD1	NA	TRBJ1-5
CASSLNNEQFF	TGTGCCAGCAGCCTAAACAATGAGCAGTTCTTC	TRBV3-1/TRBV3-2	NA	NA	TRBJ2-1
CASSYKDKSYEQYF	TGTGCCAGCAGTTACAAGGACAAGTCCTACGAGCAGTACTTC	TRBV2	NA	NA	TRBJ2-7
CASSQGGLLAGGRVTQYF	TGCGCCAGCAGCCAAGGAGGACTACTAGCGGGGGGCCGTGTTACGCAGTATTTT	TRBV4-1	TRBD2	NA	TRBJ2-3
CASRGTGEETQYF	TGTGCCAGCAGGGGAACAGGGGAGGAGACCCAGTACTTC	TRBV2	TRBD1	NA	TRBJ2-5
CASSSTGSTYEQYF	TGCGCCAGCAGCTCTACCGGGTCTACCTACGAGCAGTACTTC	TRBV5-1	NA	NA	TRBJ2-7
CASGYWAGGKGDTQYF	TGTGCCAGTGGCTATTGGGCAGGGGGTAAGGGAGATACGCAGTATTTT	TRBV19	TRBD1	NA	TRBJ2-3
CASSVDLYPNYGYTF	TGTGCCAGCAGCGTAGATCTCTATCCTAACTATGGCTACACCTTC	TRBV9	NA	NA	TRBJ1-2
CASSSGQEYNEQFF	TGTGCCAGCAGTTCCGGACAGGAATACAATGAGCAGTTCTTC	TRBV7-7	TRBD1	NA	TRBJ2-1
CASSQGAQNTEAFF	TGCGCCAGCAGCCAGGGGGCGCAGAACACTGAAGCTTTCTTT	TRBV5-1	TRBD1	NA	TRBJ1-1
CSVEDLRGVTNEKLFF	TGCAGCGTTGAAGACCTCAGGGGAGTAACTAATGAAAAACTGTTTTTT	TRBV29-1	NA	NA	TRBJ1-4
CASSPTSWISYEQYF	TGTGCCAGCAGTCCGACTAGTTGGATTTCCTACGAGCAGTACTTC	TRBV27	NA	few	TRBJ2-7
CASSTDSYMNTEAFF	TGTGCCAGCAGCACAGACAGTTATATGAACACTGAAGCTTTCTTT	TRBV5-4	NA	NA	TRBJ1-1
CASSLVTGASNQPQHF	TGTGCCAGCAGCTTAGTCACAGGGGCTAGCAATCAGCCCCAGCATTTT	TRBV7-9	TRBD1	NA	TRBJ1-5